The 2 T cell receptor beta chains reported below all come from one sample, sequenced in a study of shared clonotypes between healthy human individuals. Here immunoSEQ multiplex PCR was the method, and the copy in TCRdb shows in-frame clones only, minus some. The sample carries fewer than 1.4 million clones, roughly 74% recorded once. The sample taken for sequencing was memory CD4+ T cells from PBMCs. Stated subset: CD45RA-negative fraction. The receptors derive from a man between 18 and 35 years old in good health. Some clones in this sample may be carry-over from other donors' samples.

In nucleotides, the CDR3 is TGCGCCAGCAGCCCGCGAACACGTCCCGGAGGAGGGGCGAACACCGGGGAGCTGTTTTTT. Protein: CASSPRTRPGGGANTGELFF. The chain has TRBV4-3 and TRBJ2-2; maybe TRBD2 (6 bases). Germline CDR1 and CDR2: LGHNA and YSLEER. There are 20 residues in the CDR3. V lost 4 bases and J lost 0, with 24 bases in between.

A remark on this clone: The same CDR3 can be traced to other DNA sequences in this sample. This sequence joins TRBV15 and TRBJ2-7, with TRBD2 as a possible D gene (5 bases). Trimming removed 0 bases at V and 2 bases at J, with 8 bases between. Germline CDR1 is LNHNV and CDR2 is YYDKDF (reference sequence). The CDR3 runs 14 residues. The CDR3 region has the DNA TGTGCCACCAGCAGAGATTCGGGAACCTACGAGCAGTACTTC. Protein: CATSRDSGTYEQYF.